The 26 T cell receptor beta chains below all came from one sample that was sequenced in a study of T cells in Graves' hyperthyroidism and ophthalmopathy. TCR beta CDR3 sequences were amplified from RNA transcripts. The study used the HTBI primer set for a first-round RT-PCR of the TCR CDR3. One entry per CDR3 protein, called by TCRdb with MiXCR from the multiplex PCR reads. Of hundreds of thousands of distinct CDR3 sequences listed, 15% to 19% are singletons. The material sequenced was blood. The receptor set was obtained from a woman between 18 and 29 years old with Graves' hyperthyroidism.

In this sample, this clonotype turned up many times. The CDR3 nucleotides are TGTGCCAGCAGCCGAGCGGGGGGGCACAATGAGCAGTTCTTC. Translating gives CASSRAGGHNEQFF. The rearrangement links TRBV3-1 to TRBJ2-1, with TRBD2 matching over 10 bases. This CDR3 comprises 14 residues. V shed 4 bases, J shed 5 bases, and the junction held 2 bases outside the gene matches. Per the germline V gene, CDR1 is LGHDT and CDR2 is YNNKEL (reference sequence).

This clonotype was seen ten or more times. The chain links TRBV28 to TRBJ1-2; the D gene is possibly TRBD1 (5 bases). Germline V gene data show CDR1 as MDHEN and CDR2 as SYDVKM. V was pared by 1 base and J by 4 bases, with 13 bases between. The CDR3 consists of 15 residues. For the CDR3, the DNA is TGTGCCAGCAGTTTATTAGTCGAGGGGAGCTATGGCTACACCTTC. Residues: CASSLLVEGSYGYTF.

This clonotype was observed many times. The V gene is TRBV7-9, the J gene TRBJ2-7, with unresolved D. This CDR3 comprises 18 residues. CDR1 SEHNR and CDR2 FQNEAQ come from the germline V gene (reference sequence). The ends were cut back, 6 bases at V and 2 bases at J, with 26 bases in the middle. CDR3 amino acids: CASRTWTPTLRTPYEQYF. For the CDR3, the DNA is TGTGCCAGCAGAACCTGGACCCCCACACTAAGGACCCCCTACGAGCAGTACTTC.

In this sample, this clonotype turned up many times. The V and J genes are TRBV12-3 or TRBV12-4 and TRBJ1-4, with a weak D call TRBD1 (5 bases). Trimming stripped 2 bases from V and 8 bases from J, with 12 bases between. The CDR3 has 14 residues. DNA for the CDR3: TGTGCCAGCAGTTTAATAGGGGTGGAGGAAAAACTGTTTTTT. Protein sequence: CASSLIGVEEKLFF.

This clonotype was observed at least ten times. This chain connects TRBV13 to TRBJ2-4; perhaps TRBD2 as D (5 bases). V was pared by 3 bases and J by 3 bases, with 9 bases between. The germline V gene has CDR1 PRHDT and CDR2 FYEKMQ (reference sequence). The CDR3 runs 14 residues. The CDR3: CASSFPGDKNIQYF. The CDR3 DNA reads as TGTGCCAGCAGCTTCCCCGGGGACAAAAACATTCAGTACTTC.

This chain uses TRBV12-3 or TRBV12-4 with TRBJ2-7; TRBD1 aligns across 10 bases. This CDR3 contains 16 residues. V gave up 4 bases and J gave up 4 bases; unmatched junction bases: 10. CDR3 bases: TGTGCCAGCAGTTACCCGGGACAGGGGTCTGGTTACGAGCAGTACTTC. Residues: CASSYPGQGSGYEQYF.

Many counts were recorded for this clonotype. The rearrangement uses TRBV19 and TRBJ1-5; the D is unclear. Germline CDR1 LNHDA, CDR2 SQIVND (reference sequence). The CDR3 runs to 13 residues. Trimming left V 7 bases short and J 3 bases short, with 10 bases between. In nucleotides, the CDR3 is TGTGCCAGTACTCTCAAGAACAATCAGCCCCAGCATTTT. This gives the protein CASTLKNNQPQHF.

The sample holds a few counts of this clonotype. The chain employs TRBV19 and TRBJ2-4; TRBD1 matches 8 bases. The CDR3 has 14 amino acids. V trimming: 10 bases; J trimming: 6 bases; junction bases outside the gene matches: 11. Germline lookup yields CDR1 LNHDA and CDR2 SQIVND (reference sequence). The CDR3, as DNA: TGTGCCACCGCCCGGGGACAGGCTGGAAACATTCAGTACTTC. As protein: CATARGQAGNIQYF.

V usage is TRBV27 and J usage is TRBJ1-1; no firm D call. The CDR3 runs to 14 residues. The V gene's germline CDR1 is MNHEY and CDR2 SMNVEV (reference sequence). The germline V and J ends were trimmed by 10 bases and 1 base, with 16 bases remaining between them. Here the CDR3 reads CATRPWMENTEAFF. CDR3 DNA: TGTGCCACCCGACCTTGGATGGAGAACACTGAAGCTTTCTTT.

V is TRBV7-3 and J is TRBJ2-3, with D uncertain. CDR1 and CDR2 from the germline V gene are SGHTA and FQGTGA. The CDR3 contains 16 residues. V was trimmed by 0 bases and J by 0 bases, leaving 10 bases between them. CDR3 in amino acids: CASSLTARTSTDTQYF. CDR3 bases: TGTGCCAGCAGCTTAACGGCCAGAACGAGCACAGATACGCAGTATTTT.

The rearrangement joins TRBV6-1 to TRBJ2-2; 8 nucleotides match TRBD2. Germline V gene lookup returns CDR1 MNHNS and CDR2 SASEGT. The CDR3 sequence is 16 residues long. V lost 11 bases, J lost 6 bases, and 17 bases stayed unmatched. The CDR3 nucleotides read TGTGCCGGACACCCGGGGGGGGGGTTGCTGTCCGGGGAGCTGTTTTTT. Its protein is CAGHPGGGLLSGELFF.

This clonotype was detected many times. The chain employs TRBV7-8 and TRBJ2-4; 11 nucleotides agree with TRBD2. This CDR3 spans 16 amino acids. Trimming removed 4 bases from V and 1 base from J; junction bases left unmatched: 3. Germline assignment: CDR1 SGHVS and CDR2 FQNEAQ. The CDR3 coding sequence is TGTGCCAGCAGCTCACTAGCGGGAGTTGCCAAAAACATTCAGTACTTC. It yields the protein CASSSLAGVAKNIQYF.

This clonotype was seen many times. The chain has TRBV15 and TRBJ2-5; 7 bases align to TRBD1. The CDR3 totals 15 residues. Germline V CDR1 and CDR2: LNHNV, YYDKDF (reference sequence). The J segment lost 1 base and the V segment lost 3 bases, leaving 5 bases of the junction unmatched. The CDR3 loop is CATSRGDSTQETQYF. The CDR3 DNA reads TGTGCCACCAGCAGGGGGGACAGCACCCAAGAGACCCAGTACTTC. The complete variable domain, with remaining parts taken from reference TRBV15 and TRBJ2-5, reads DAMVIQNPRYQVTQFGKPVTLSCSQTLNHNVMYWYQQKSSQAPKLLFHYYDKDFNNEADTPDNFQSRRPNTSFCFLDIRSPGLGDTAMYLCATSRGDSTQETQYFGPGTRLLVL.

This clonotype was detected ten times or more. The chain is built from TRBV5-6 and TRBJ1-2; D possibly corresponds to TRBD1 (5 bases). CDR3 size: 16 residues. Germline V gives CDR1 SGHDT, CDR2 YYEEEE. V lost 6 bases and J 7 bases, leaving 25 bases between the germline ends. The CDR3: CASNVFSRTEGIGYTF. The CDR3 nucleotides read TGTGCCAGCAACGTTTTTTCCAGGACTGAGGGGATTGGCTACACCTTC.

This clonotype was observed a few times. The gene calls are TRBV5-4 and TRBJ2-3, with D possibly being TRBD1 (5 bases). Trimming removed 0 bases at V and 4 bases at J, with 12 bases between. The CDR3 has 15 residues. The germline V gene encodes CDR1 SGHNT and CDR2 YYREEE (reference sequence). Here the CDR3 reads CASSLGDWGPDTQYF. CDR3 DNA sequence: TGTGCCAGCAGCTTGGGGGATTGGGGCCCAGATACGCAGTATTTT.

This clonotype has ten or more counts. The CDR3 reads CAASSFRLAGGPNEQFF. In DNA, the CDR3 is TGTGCCGCCAGCAGTTTCCGACTAGCGGGAGGGCCGAATGAGCAGTTCTTC. The rearrangement joins TRBV12-3 or TRBV12-4 to TRBJ2-1, with 14 nucleotides matching TRBD2. With V trimmed by 11 bases and J by 7 bases, 16 bases remained unmatched. The length of the CDR3 is 17 residues.

This clonotype has ten or more counts. V is TRBV10-3 and J is TRBJ1-1, with D possibly matching TRBD1 (5 bases). Germline V CDR1 and CDR2: ENHRY, SYGVKD. The V gene lost 10 bases and the J gene lost 4 bases, with 25 bases spanning the gap. This CDR3 has 16 amino acids. The CDR3 loop is CATERGKGMGATEAFF. DNA for the CDR3: TGTGCCACCGAGAGAGGTAAGGGGATGGGCGCCACTGAAGCTTTCTTT.

On this clonotype: One base away lies a much larger clone, so this may be a sequencing read error. In DNA, the CDR3 is TGTGCCAGCAGTACCCGGGGGACAGTGGCGGATTCACCCCTCCACTTT. It encodes CASSTRGTVADSPLHF. The chain uses TRBV6-1 and TRBJ1-6, with 7 bases aligning to TRBD1. The CDR3 extends over 16 amino acids. Germline lookup yields CDR1 MNHNS and CDR2 SASEGT. J lost 8 bases, V lost 5 bases, and 12 bases had no gene match.

This clonotype was counted many times. The CDR3 DNA sequence: TGTGCCATCAGGGCCAAACTTCGCGGGGCGTCGGATACGCAGTATTTT. Amino acids: CAIRAKLRGASDTQYF. The genes are TRBV10-3 and TRBJ2-3; tentatively, D is TRBD2 (6 bases). The germline CDR1 and CDR2 sequences are ENHRY and SYGVKD. The V end lost 6 bases, the J end lost 6 bases, and 22 bases lay between the germline ends. The CDR3 totals 16 residues.

This clonotype has more than one count but fewer than ten. This chain links TRBV11-2 with TRBJ2-7; possibly TRBD1 or TRBD2 for D (5 bases each). CDR1 and CDR2 (germline): SGHAT, FQNNGV. Trimming removed 0 bases at V and 3 bases at J, with 15 bases between. The CDR3 has 16 residues. CDR3 residues: CASSLEGTGYGYEQYF. CDR3 in DNA: TGTGCCAGCAGCTTAGAAGGGACGGGTTACGGCTACGAGCAGTACTTC.

This clonotype was seen at least ten times. The chain's CDR3 is CASSLRLDRGQNGYTF. CDR3 sequence (DNA): TGTGCCAGCAGCTTAAGGCTTGACAGGGGGCAAAATGGCTACACCTTC. The V gene is TRBV7-9, the J gene TRBJ1-2; 10 nucleotides match TRBD1. V trimming: 2 bases; J trimming: 6 bases; junction bases outside the gene matches: 9. From germline, CDR1 is SEHNR and CDR2 FQNEAQ (reference sequence). The CDR3 runs to 16 residues. Full variable domain (outside the CDR3, taken from reference TRBV7-9 and TRBJ1-2): DTGVSQNPRHKITKRGQNVTFRCDPISEHNRLYWYRQTLGQGPEFLTYFQNEAQLEKSRLLSDRFSAERPKGSFSTLEIQRTEQGDSAMYLCASSLRLDRGQNGYTFGSGTRLTVV.

This clonotype was counted only a few times. The J gene is TRBJ2-5, the V gene TRBV2, with D possibly TRBD1 on 7 matching bases. Per the germline V gene, CDR1 is SNHLY and CDR2 is FYNNEI. CDR3 length equals 15 residues. Deletions cut 5 bases from V and 5 bases from J, with 18 bases between. CDR3 DNA: TGTGCCAGCAGTAAAGGGGGGACAGCAGGGGAGACCCAGTACTTC. It yields the protein CASSKGGTAGETQYF.

This clonotype occurred many times. This sequence joins TRBV6-2 or TRBV6-3 and TRBJ2-3; D remains ambiguous. Trimming shortened V by 1 base and J by 5 bases, and 10 bases separated the two germline ends. CDR3 size: 14 residues. The germline V gene encodes CDR1 MNHEY and CDR2 SVGEGT. The CDR3: CASSYYSKVDTQYF. Written as DNA, the CDR3 is TGTGCCAGCAGTTACTACTCCAAGGTAGATACGCAGTATTTT.

This clonotype was found many times. J is TRBJ1-2 and V is TRBV7-9, with 8 bases identical to TRBD1. Per germline, CDR1 SEHNR and CDR2 FQNEAQ (reference sequence). The V gene end was trimmed by 1 base and the J gene end by 2 bases; junction bases not matched to a gene: 6. The CDR3 has 16 residues. CDR3 sequence reads: CASSLGTGRGNYGYTF. DNA of the CDR3: TGTGCCAGCAGCTTAGGGACAGGGCGGGGAAACTATGGCTACACCTTC.

This clonotype was seen at least ten times. The gene calls are TRBV30 and TRBJ2-3; no reliable D call. V lost 1 base to trimming and J lost 7 bases, with 6 bases between them. From germline, CDR1 is GTSNPN and CDR2 SVGIG (reference sequence). The CDR3 consists of 11 residues. The chain's CDR3 is CAWSGGNTQYF. CDR3 DNA sequence: TGTGCCTGGAGTGGTGGGAATACGCAGTATTTT.

This clonotype occurred many times. The chain employs TRBV20-1 and TRBJ2-2; D gene ambiguous. Germline V gives CDR1 DFQATT, CDR2 SNEGSKA (reference sequence). The CDR3 totals 14 residues. V was pared by 2 bases and J by 5 bases, with 12 bases between. The DNA of the CDR3 is TGCAGTGCTAGATATAGTGGAACGACCGGGGAGCTGTTTTTT. Translating gives CSARYSGTTGELFF.